Below, 8 T cell receptor beta chains from the same sample are listed, as sequenced in a study of CD8 T cells in Susac syndrome. RNA amounts of 0.5 to 1 ug underwent reverse transcription with random hexamers. TCRdb reprocessed the immunoSEQ multiplex PCR reads via MiXCR and lists one record per CDR3 protein. The profile shows about 49,000 distinct CDR3 sequences, 80% to 95% of them singletons. Sequencing used CD8+ T cells from PBMCs. Receptor source: a human donor in good health.

The chain carries TRBV7-8 and TRBJ2-3, with 9 positions matching TRBD1. Germline CDR1 reads SGHVS; CDR2 reads FQNEAQ. Trimming removed 11 bases from V and 4 bases from J; junction bases left unmatched: 7. The CDR3 loop spans 13 amino acids. The CDR3 reads CACGQGISDTQYF. DNA of the CDR3: TGTGCCTGCGGACAGGGGATATCAGATACGCAGTATTTT.

The chain uses TRBV7-6 and TRBJ2-6; 12 nucleotides align to TRBD2. The CDR3 extends over 17 amino acids. V shed 5 bases, J shed 2 bases, and the junction held 4 bases outside the gene matches. Germline V gene data show CDR1 as SGHVS and CDR2 as FNYEAQ. CDR3 nucleotide sequence: TGTGCCAGCAGCGATACTAGCGGGAGGACTGGGGCCAACGTCCTGACTTTC. This encodes CASSDTSGRTGANVLTF.

V is TRBV29-1 and J is TRBJ2-1; 7 nucleotides line up with TRBD2. V shed 5 bases, J shed 7 bases, and the junction held 5 bases outside the gene matches. Germline assignment: CDR1 SQVTM and CDR2 ANQGSEA. The CDR3 sequence is 12 residues long. This CDR3 is CSVFNGRNEQFF. CDR3 DNA sequence: TGCAGCGTTTTTAACGGGAGGAATGAGCAGTTCTTC.

The CDR3 DNA is TGTGCCAGCAGCTCCCCCGTGAGAGCGGGGTCCTACGAGCAGTACTTC. Its protein is CASSSPVRAGSYEQYF. The chain is built from TRBV7-9 and TRBJ2-7, with 7 bases lining up with TRBD2. This CDR3 is 16 amino acids long. CDR1 SEHNR and CDR2 FQNEAQ come from the germline V gene (reference sequence). V lost 4 bases to trimming and J lost 1 base; unmatched junction nucleotides: 10.

The gene calls are TRBV3-1 and TRBJ1-2; D gene uncertain. The CDR3 spans 15 residues. Germline values: CDR1 LGHDT, CDR2 YNNKEL (reference sequence). V lost 2 bases and J lost 0, with 10 bases in between. CDR3 residues: CASSQSSRANYGYTF. The CDR3 DNA follows: TGTGCCAGCAGCCAATCTTCGAGAGCTAACTATGGCTACACCTTC. Full variable domain (rest looked up from reference TRBV3-1 and TRBJ1-2): DTAVSQTPKYLVTQMGNDKSIKCEQNLGHDTMYWYKQDSKKFLKIMFSYNNKELIINETVPNRFSPKSPDKAHLNLHINSLELGDSAVYFCASSQSSRANYGYTFGSGTRLTVV.

The CDR3: CASSFTTGELFF. In DNA, the CDR3 is TGTGCCAGCAGCTTCACTACCGGGGAGCTGTTTTTT. The rearrangement uses TRBV11-2 and TRBJ2-2, with D unclear. There are 12 residues in the CDR3. Germline V gene data show CDR1 as SGHAT and CDR2 as FQNNGV. V was cut by 3 bases and J by 5 bases, with 4 bases left in between.

This chain uses TRBV27 with TRBJ2-7; TRBD2 might be the D (7 bases). Trimming stripped 5 bases from V and 6 bases from J, with 14 bases between. This CDR3 has 13 residues. CDR1 and CDR2 from the germline V gene are MNHEY and SMNVEV (reference sequence). CDR3: CASSRAAGAEQYF. Written as DNA, the CDR3 is TGTGCCAGCAGTCGGGCCGCGGGGGCCGAGCAGTACTTC.

The chain couples TRBV3-1 to TRBJ2-7; the D is unclear. The V and J ends lost 2 bases and 5 bases respectively, with 10 bases between them. Germline V CDR1 and CDR2: LGHDT, YNNKEL (reference sequence). CDR3 length equals 13 residues. The CDR3 nucleotides are TGTGCCAGCAGCCAATGGCCGGCGAACGAGCAGTACTTC. This codes for CASSQWPANEQYF.